The clone carrying this T cell receptor (beta chain) was observed a few times. V lost 5 bases, J lost 4 bases, and 9 bases stayed unmatched. The CDR3 consists of 16 residues. Germline V CDR1 and CDR2: LNHDA, SQIVND (reference sequence). Clones were read by immunoSEQ multiplex PCR, and TCRdb kept only the in-frame ones, dropping some. The sample records about 88,000 clones, approximately 89% being singletons. The entry originates in a study of blood T cell repertoires in COVID-19. The genes are TRBV19 and TRBJ2-3; TRBD2 aligns across 10 bases. The sequenced material came from peripheral blood. This TCR came from a man aged 80 or over with acute or convalescent COVID-19. The DNA of the CDR3 is TGTGCCAGTAGTTACTTAGCGGGGGGCGGTGCAGATACGCAGTATTTT. It is translated as CASSYLAGGGADTQYF.